These 27 T cell receptor beta chains originate from one sample sequenced in a study of neoadjuvant anti-PD-1 for oral cavity cancer. Regarding time point: after neoadjuvant nivolumab, at surgical resection. The protocol was immunoSEQ multiplex PCR, while the TCRdb copy is restricted to in-frame clones and leaves out a portion. The data contain about 12,000 clones, roughly 70% of them singletons. Sequences were derived from PBMCs, sampled after nivolumab (anti-PD-1) treatment. The receptors were gathered from a person aged 40 to 85 with oral cavity squamous cell carcinoma.

The gene calls are TRBV7-2 and TRBJ2-7, with D perhaps TRBD1 (5 bases). V was cut by 0 bases and J by 10 bases, with 19 bases left in between. The CDR3 is made up of 15 amino acids. Germline assignment: CDR1 SGHTA and CDR2 FQGNSA. The CDR3 bases are TGTGCCAGCAGCTTAGCGGGGTCAGTTTTAGGGGAACAGTACTTC. This gives the protein CASSLAGSVLGEQYF.

This clone was observed a few times. V gene TRBV28 combines with J gene TRBJ2-1, with D maybe TRBD2 (6 bases). Germline CDR1 reads MDHEN; CDR2 reads SYDVKM. The V and J ends lost 2 bases and 7 bases respectively, with 15 bases between them. The CDR3 consists of 15 residues. CDR3 nucleotides: TGTGCCAGCAGTTTAACGGGAGTCGTCTTTAATGAGCAGTTCTTC. Translation gives CASSLTGVVFNEQFF. Full variable domain (rest looked up from reference TRBV28 and TRBJ2-1): DVKVTQSSRYLVKRTGEKVFLECVQDMDHENMFWYRQDPGLGLRLIYFSYDVKMKEKGDIPEGYSVSREKKERFSLILESASTNQTSMYLCASSLTGVVFNEQFFGPGTRLTVL.

The rearrangement links TRBV7-8 to TRBJ2-7, with 12 bases matching TRBD2. V lost 6 bases to trimming and J lost 4 bases; unmatched junction nucleotides: 16. CDR1 SGHVS and CDR2 FQNEAQ come from the germline V gene. There are 18 residues in the CDR3. The CDR3 loop is CASSRKRRLAGESYEQYF. In DNA form, the CDR3 reads TGTGCCAGCAGTCGCAAACGCCGACTAGCGGGGGAGTCGTACGAGCAGTACTTC.

The V gene is TRBV5-4, the J gene TRBJ2-7; D gene uncertain. V shed 4 bases and J shed 3 bases, with 8 bases lying between them. The CDR3 extends over 12 amino acids. Germline V CDR1 and CDR2: SGHNT, YYREEE (reference sequence). In DNA form, the CDR3 reads TGTGCCAGCAGCCTCGCGAGCTACGAGCAGTACTTC. As protein: CASSLASYEQYF.

This clone showed up just a few times. The chain carries TRBV27 and TRBJ1-5; D is uncertain. Per the germline V gene, CDR1 is MNHEY and CDR2 is SMNVEV (reference sequence). Trimming removed 5 bases at V and 0 bases at J, with 20 bases between. The CDR3 is 18 residues long. The CDR3: CASSTGGPGSYSNQPQHF. The CDR3 DNA reads TGTGCCAGCAGTACCGGAGGCCCGGGGTCTTATAGCAATCAGCCCCAGCATTTT.

This chain uses TRBV6-6 with TRBJ1-2; D might be TRBD1 (5 bases). V lost 5 bases to trimming and J lost 7 bases, with 20 bases between them. Germline V lookup: CDR1 MNHNY, CDR2 SVGAGI (reference sequence). CDR3 length: 15 residues. CDR3 in amino acids: CASSIRDRSSFGYTF. The CDR3 nucleotides read TGTGCCAGCAGTATAAGAGACAGATCGAGCTTTGGCTACACCTTC.

J is TRBJ2-1 and V is TRBV30; TRBD2 matches at 8 bases. The CDR3 is 15 amino acids. V shed 0 bases, J shed 4 bases, and the junction held 5 bases outside the gene matches. Per the germline V gene, CDR1 is GTSNPN and CDR2 is SVGIG (reference sequence). The CDR3 spells CAWSVISGVYNEQFF. The CDR3 nucleotides are TGTGCCTGGAGTGTGATTAGCGGGGTGTACAATGAGCAGTTCTTC.

V gene TRBV5-4 combines with J gene TRBJ1-2, with D perhaps matching TRBD1 (5 bases). Germline CDR1 SGHNT, CDR2 YYREEE (reference sequence). This CDR3 comprises 13 residues. V lost 5 bases and J 3 bases, leaving 11 bases between the germline ends. The CDR3 region is CASRGGVDYGYTF. The DNA for the CDR3 is TGTGCCAGCAGGGGAGGGGTTGACTATGGCTACACCTTC.

This chain links TRBV29-1 with TRBJ2-7; 9 bases line up with TRBD1. CDR3 length: 15 residues. CDR1 and CDR2 (germline): SQVTM, ANQGSEA. The ends lost 0 bases at V and 2 bases at J; junction bases unmatched: 5. The chain's CDR3 is CSVEDGTGKTYEQYF. As DNA, the CDR3 is TGCAGCGTTGAAGACGGGACAGGGAAGACCTACGAGCAGTACTTC.

This clone was found once. This rearrangement joins TRBV29-1 to TRBJ1-1; 7 bases map to TRBD1. Germline-derived CDR1 and CDR2 are SQVTM and ANQGSEA. The CDR3 spans 13 residues. V was clipped by 6 bases and J by 2 bases; unmatched bases: 6. The CDR3 sequence is CSVAGTANTEAFF. CDR3 sequence (DNA): TGCAGCGTCGCCGGGACAGCTAACACTGAAGCTTTCTTT. Together with reference TRBV29-1 and TRBJ1-1, the CDR3 gives the full variable domain: SAVISQKPSRDICQRGTSLTIQCQVDSQVTMMFWYRQQPGQSLTLIATANQGSEATYESGFVIDKFPISRPNLTFSTLTVSNMSPEDSSIYLCSVAGTANTEAFFGQGTRLTVV.

In its sample, this clone was seen a few times. The chain couples TRBV9 to TRBJ2-4, with D perhaps given as TRBD1 or TRBD2 (5 bases each). Trimming took off 4 bases at V and 9 bases at J, with 14 bases between the two ends. CDR1 is SGDLS, CDR2 YYNGEE, per germline. The CDR3 is 13 amino acids. This CDR3 is CASSPRAEGIQYF. The CDR3 coding sequence is TGTGCCAGCAGCCCCAGGGCTGAGGGCATTCAGTACTTC.

The V gene is TRBV7-9, the J gene TRBJ2-2; 10 nucleotides align to TRBD1. CDR3 length equals 16 residues. The J segment lost 4 bases and the V segment lost 4 bases, leaving 6 bases of the junction unmatched. In germline, CDR1 is SEHNR, CDR2 FQNEAQ (reference sequence). CDR3 sequence: CASSSRDRGITGELFF. The CDR3 DNA is TGTGCCAGCAGCTCAAGGGACAGGGGAATCACCGGGGAGCTGTTTTTT.

The J gene is TRBJ2-1, the V gene TRBV5-1, with D perhaps matching TRBD2 (5 bases). The CDR3 has 14 amino acids. The V gene's germline CDR1 is SGHRS and CDR2 YFSETQ. V dropped 4 bases and J dropped 10 bases, with 18 bases sitting between them. CDR3 DNA: TGCGCCAGCAGCCCGAGGACTGACCCGCCCGAGCAGTTCTTC. Translated, it gives CASSPRTDPPEQFF.

This chain joins TRBV6-6 and TRBJ2-3; D could derive from TRBD1 or TRBD2 (7 bases each). CDR1 and CDR2 (germline): MNHNY, SVGAGI (reference sequence). CDR3 length equals 16 residues. V dropped 5 bases and J dropped 0 bases, with 15 bases sitting between them. Here the CDR3 reads CASSQGGTFSTDTQYF. CDR3 sequence (DNA): TGTGCCAGCAGTCAGGGGGGGACCTTTAGCACAGATACGCAGTATTTT.

The rearrangement uses TRBV28 and TRBJ2-7; perhaps TRBD1 as D (6 bases). Trimming stripped 0 bases from V and 5 bases from J, with 17 bases between. There are 16 residues in the CDR3. The germline V gene has CDR1 MDHEN and CDR2 SYDVKM. The CDR3 sequence: CASSLWQFLDSNEQYF. The CDR3 nucleotides are TGTGCCAGCAGTTTATGGCAATTTTTGGACAGCAACGAGCAGTACTTC.

This sequence joins TRBV30 and TRBJ2-3; 10 positions match TRBD2. Germline V gene sequence: CDR1 GTSNPN, CDR2 SVGIG (reference sequence). This CDR3 region has 13 residues. V lost 5 bases and J lost 4; bases outside the gene matches: 3. The CDR3 loop reads CAWEREGSDTQYF. The CDR3 region has the DNA TGTGCCTGGGAGCGGGAGGGTTCAGATACGCAGTATTTT.

The chain uses TRBV6-1 and TRBJ1-1; D is ambiguous. Per the germline V gene, CDR1 is MNHNS and CDR2 is SASEGT. The CDR3 runs 11 residues. V gave up 7 bases and J gave up 2 bases, with 5 bases separating them. The CDR3 DNA reads as TGTGCCAGCACACGCAACACTGAAGCTTTCTTT. The encoded protein is CASTRNTEAFF.

This rearrangement joins TRBV28 to TRBJ1-1, with D possibly being TRBD1 (6 bases). Germline V gene data show CDR1 as MDHEN and CDR2 as SYDVKM. The CDR3 extends over 15 amino acids. V lost 5 bases and J 5 bases, leaving 18 bases between the germline ends. For the CDR3, the DNA is TGTGCCAGCAGTAATAGGGAGACAGGTCGGACTGAAGCTTTCTTT. Amino acid sequence: CASSNRETGRTEAFF.

The chain is built from TRBV27 and TRBJ1-4; 8 bases line up with TRBD1. V lost 2 bases, J lost 7 bases, and 3 bases stayed unmatched. The germline CDR1 and CDR2 sequences are MNHEY and SMNVEV (reference sequence). The CDR3 loop spans 14 amino acids. The CDR3 coding sequence is TGTGCCAGCAGTTTAATACAGGGGGGTGAAAAACTGTTTTTT. Protein: CASSLIQGGEKLFF. Based on the CDR3 plus reference TRBV27 and TRBJ1-4, the full variable domain is EAQVTQNPRYLITVTGKKLTVTCSQNMNHEYMSWYRQDPGLGLRQIYYSMNVEVTDKGDVPEGYKVSRKEKRNFPLILESPSPNQTSLYFCASSLIQGGEKLFFGSGTQLSVL.

This clone was observed a handful of times. The V gene is TRBV14, the J gene TRBJ1-6; D not certain. The germline V gene has CDR1 SGHDN and CDR2 FVKESK. The CDR3 consists of 15 residues. V lost 4 bases, J lost 5 bases, and 12 bases lay in between. The DNA for the CDR3 is TGTGCCAGCAGCCTGATGAACACCGATAATTCACCCCTCCACTTT. It yields the protein CASSLMNTDNSPLHF.

The chain carries TRBV6-5 and TRBJ2-2; D may be TRBD1 (6 bases). Germline V gene lookup returns CDR1 MNHEY and CDR2 SVGAGI. Trimming took 2 bases from V and 7 from J, leaving 11 bases between them. The CDR3 extends over 14 amino acids. CDR3 residues: CASSYQSRGGELFF. The DNA of the CDR3 is TGTGCCAGCAGTTACCAAAGCAGGGGCGGGGAGCTGTTTTTT.

J is TRBJ1-5 and V is TRBV6-1, with D tentatively TRBD1 (5 bases). Per the germline V gene, CDR1 is MNHNS and CDR2 is SASEGT. This CDR3 spans 17 amino acids. The V end was cut by 4 bases, the J end by 2 bases, with 18 bases between. The CDR3, as DNA: TGTGCCAGCAGTGCCGAACCCCGGACAACTCGCAATCAGCCCCAGCATTTT. As protein: CASSAEPRTTRNQPQHF.

This chain links TRBV5-6 with TRBJ1-6, with TRBD1 identical over 9 bases. Germline CDR1 is SGHDT and CDR2 is YYEEEE. The CDR3 runs 16 residues. Trimming removed 1 base from V and 9 bases from J; junction bases left unmatched: 8. CDR3 sequence reads: CASSLMGQGGGSPLHF. CDR3 nucleotide sequence: TGTGCCAGCAGCTTGATGGGACAGGGTGGGGGTTCACCCCTCCACTTT. The variable domain in full, with the rest retrieved from reference TRBV5-6 and TRBJ1-6, is DAGVTQSPTHLIKTRGQQVTLRCSPKSGHDTVSWYQQALGQGPQFIFQYYEEEERQRGNFPDRFSGHQFPNYSSELNVNALLLGDSALYLCASSLMGQGGGSPLHFGNGTRLTVT.

The chain recombines TRBV7-8 with TRBJ2-7, with 8 bases matching TRBD1. Trimming took 4 bases from V and 1 from J; bases not matched to a gene: 6. The V gene's germline CDR1 is SGHVS and CDR2 FQNEAQ. The CDR3 length is 15 residues. CDR3 sequence (DNA): TGTGCCAGCAGCTACGTCCAGGGGGCTTCCTACGAGCAGTACTTC. It codes for CASSYVQGASYEQYF.

The J gene is TRBJ1-1, the V gene TRBV6-1; a possible D gene is TRBD1 (5 bases). CDR1 and CDR2 from the germline V gene are MNHNS and SASEGT. Trimming removed 10 bases from V and 0 bases from J, with 15 bases in between. The CDR3 totals 14 residues. Written as DNA, the CDR3 is TGTGCCACCAAGAGACAGCTCATGAACACTGAAGCTTTCTTT. Protein: CATKRQLMNTEAFF.

CDR3 sequence reads: CASSPGTTNTGELFF. CDR3 nucleotides: TGTGCCAGCAGTCCCGGGACTACGAACACCGGGGAGCTGTTTTTT. This chain joins TRBV5-4 and TRBJ2-2, with TRBD2 matching over 7 bases. The CDR3 is made up of 15 amino acids. Per germline, CDR1 SGHNT and CDR2 YYREEE (reference sequence). Unmatched junction bases numbered 4, after V lost 5 bases and J lost 0 bases.

The CDR3 sequence: CASSVADTGELFF. The DNA for the CDR3 is TGTGCCAGCAGCGTAGCCGACACCGGGGAGCTGTTTTTT. The chain joins TRBV9 to TRBJ2-2; D is unresolved. The CDR3 consists of 13 residues. V shed 0 bases and J shed 3 bases, with 3 bases lying between them. Germline-derived CDR1 and CDR2 are SGDLS and YYNGEE.